This T cell receptor (beta chain) emerged from a study of cytomegalovirus exposure and HLA in healthy donors. Study-wide results and caveats: Three chains linked to CMV were shown in vitro to be specific for CMV antigens. The authors later found most CMV-associated TCR beta chains appeared HLA-restricted. There were some public TCRs occurring in many donors, but most TCR sequences were rare.

This PCR relied on a set of 60 Vbeta primers and 13 Jbeta primers. TCRdb keeps only in-frame clones here, not all; method: immunoSEQ multiplex PCR. Of roughly 200,000 clones in the sample, over 9.5% were seen once. A remark on this clone: The antigen is undetermined.

The CDR3 length is 16 residues. V was pared by 2 bases and J by 4 bases, with 12 bases between. Germline loops: CDR1 SNHLY, CDR2 FYNNEI. The sequence was obtained from a man aged 45 to 65 in good health and CMV-seropositive. The sample was PBMCs. The chain is built from TRBV2 and TRBJ2-6; tentatively, D is TRBD1 (6 bases). The CDR3 sequence: CASSETRTAGANVLTF. Written as DNA, the CDR3 is TGTGCCAGCAGTGAAACCCGGACAGCCGGGGCCAACGTCCTGACTTTC.